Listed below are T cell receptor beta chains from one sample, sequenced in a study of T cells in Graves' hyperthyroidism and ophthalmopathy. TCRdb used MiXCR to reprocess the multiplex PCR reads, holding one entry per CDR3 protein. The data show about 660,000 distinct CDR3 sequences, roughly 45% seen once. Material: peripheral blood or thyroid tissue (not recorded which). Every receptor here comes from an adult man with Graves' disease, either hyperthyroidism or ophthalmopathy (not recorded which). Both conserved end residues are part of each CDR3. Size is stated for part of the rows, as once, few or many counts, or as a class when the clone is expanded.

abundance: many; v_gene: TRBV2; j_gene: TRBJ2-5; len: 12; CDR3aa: CASSWAQETQYF
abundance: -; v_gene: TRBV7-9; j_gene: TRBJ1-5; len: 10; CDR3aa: CAVGDQPQHF
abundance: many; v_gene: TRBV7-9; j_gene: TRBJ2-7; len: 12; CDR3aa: CASRSDSSEQYF
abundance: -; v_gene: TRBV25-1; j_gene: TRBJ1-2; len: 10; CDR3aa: CASVNYGYTF
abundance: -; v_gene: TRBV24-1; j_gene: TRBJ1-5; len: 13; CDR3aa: CATGGHGNQPQHF
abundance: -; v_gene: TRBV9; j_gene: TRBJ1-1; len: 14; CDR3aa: CASSVGRRFTEAFF
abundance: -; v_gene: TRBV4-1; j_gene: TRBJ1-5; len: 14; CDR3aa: CASSRQGESQPQHF
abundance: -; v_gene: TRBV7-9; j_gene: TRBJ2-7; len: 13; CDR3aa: CASSPPGGYEQYF
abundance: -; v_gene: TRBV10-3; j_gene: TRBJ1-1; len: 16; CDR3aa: CASSWTGEVLDTEAFF
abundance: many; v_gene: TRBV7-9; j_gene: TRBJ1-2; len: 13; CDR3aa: CASTSTANYGYTF
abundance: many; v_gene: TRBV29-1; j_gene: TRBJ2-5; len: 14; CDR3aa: CSVDEPGGPETQYF
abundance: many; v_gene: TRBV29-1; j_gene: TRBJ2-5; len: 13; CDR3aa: CSVSDRTTETQYF
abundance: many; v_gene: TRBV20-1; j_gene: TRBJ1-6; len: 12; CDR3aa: CSARVVNSPLHF
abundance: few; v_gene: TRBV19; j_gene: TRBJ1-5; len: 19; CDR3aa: CASSMVGQTGTTRKQPQHF
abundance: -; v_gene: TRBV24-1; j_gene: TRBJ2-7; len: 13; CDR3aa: CATSARGDYEQYF
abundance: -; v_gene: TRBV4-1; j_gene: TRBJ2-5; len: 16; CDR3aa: CASSPLGRLIQETQYF
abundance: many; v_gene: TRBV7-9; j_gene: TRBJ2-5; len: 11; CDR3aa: CASSLKETQYF
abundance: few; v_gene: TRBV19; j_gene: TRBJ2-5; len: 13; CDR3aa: CASSMADWETQYF
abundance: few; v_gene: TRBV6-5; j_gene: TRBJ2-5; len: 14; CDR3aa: CASSYGSHSGTQYF
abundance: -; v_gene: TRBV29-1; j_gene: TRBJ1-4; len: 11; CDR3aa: CSVKGSGKLFF
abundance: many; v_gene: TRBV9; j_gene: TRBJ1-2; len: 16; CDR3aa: CASSEDHGVTNYGYTF
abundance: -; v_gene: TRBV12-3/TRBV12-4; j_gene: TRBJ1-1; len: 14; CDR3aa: CASSAKTGGVEAFF